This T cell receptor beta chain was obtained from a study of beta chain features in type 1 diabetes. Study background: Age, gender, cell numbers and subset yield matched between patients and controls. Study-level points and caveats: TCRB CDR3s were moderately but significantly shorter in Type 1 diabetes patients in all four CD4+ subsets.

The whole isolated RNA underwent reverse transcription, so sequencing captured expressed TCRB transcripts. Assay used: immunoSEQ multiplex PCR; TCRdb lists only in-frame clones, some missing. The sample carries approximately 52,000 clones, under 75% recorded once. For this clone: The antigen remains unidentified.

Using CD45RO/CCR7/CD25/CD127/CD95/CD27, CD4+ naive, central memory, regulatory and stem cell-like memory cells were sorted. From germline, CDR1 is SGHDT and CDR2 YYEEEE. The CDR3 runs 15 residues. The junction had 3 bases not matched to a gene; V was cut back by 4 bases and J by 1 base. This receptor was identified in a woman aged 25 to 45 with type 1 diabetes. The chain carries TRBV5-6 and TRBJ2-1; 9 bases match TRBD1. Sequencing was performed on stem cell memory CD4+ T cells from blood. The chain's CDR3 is CASSQDRGSYNEQFF. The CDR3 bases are TGTGCCAGCAGCCAGGACAGGGGATCCTACAATGAGCAGTTCTTC.